The entry below gives a single T cell receptor beta chain sequence along with its context. The antigen is not known. Treatment indicated: oral pan-JAK inhibitor, 5-10 mg twice daily. In alopecia areata patients, both lesional scalp punch biopsies and peripheral blood were collected. This entry is derived from a study of CD8+ T cells in alopecia areata. Study at large: Tofacitinib administration persisted for 6 to 18 months, succeeded by 6 months off drug. The investigators scored severity in treated patients by the percentage of affected scalp area.

The sequencing template was cDNA reverse transcribed from extracted RNA. Clones were sequenced by immunoSEQ multiplex PCR, and TCRdb holds only the in-frame ones, with some missing. The sample lists about 150,000 clones, 65% seen once, with 0.91% in the top ten. Regarding the study as a whole: A single nonresponder leaves the baseline CD8+ expansion link to response uncertain.

The CDR3 totals 15 residues. CDR1 and CDR2 from the germline V gene are LNHNV and YYDKDF (reference sequence). V lost 6 bases and J lost 6, with 17 bases in between. The clonotype comes from a human donor with alopecia areata. The chain combines TRBV15 with TRBJ1-4; possible D gene TRBD1, 5 bases. The sample here was CD4+ T cells sorted from blood, taken at week 4, from a patient treated with tofacitinib. This chain's CDR3 is CATSLSPAGDEKLFF. As DNA, the CDR3 is TGTGCCACCAGTCTCAGTCCAGCGGGGGATGAAAAACTGTTTTTT. Drawing the rest from reference TRBV15 and TRBJ1-4, the complete variable domain is DAMVIQNPRYQVTQFGKPVTLSCSQTLNHNVMYWYQQKSSQAPKLLFHYYDKDFNNEADTPDNFQSRRPNTSFCFLDIRSPGLGDTAMYLCATSLSPAGDEKLFFGSGTQLSVL.